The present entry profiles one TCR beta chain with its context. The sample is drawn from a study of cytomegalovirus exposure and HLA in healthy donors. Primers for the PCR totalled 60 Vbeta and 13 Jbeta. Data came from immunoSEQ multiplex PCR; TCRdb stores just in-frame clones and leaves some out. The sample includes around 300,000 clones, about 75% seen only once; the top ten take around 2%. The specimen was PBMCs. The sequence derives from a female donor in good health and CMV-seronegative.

DNA for the CDR3: TGTGCCAGCAGTTTAGGTCGGGACAGGGTTAACTACGAGCAGTACTTC. Translating it yields CASSLGRDRVNYEQYF. The chain carries TRBV27 and TRBJ2-7; TRBD1 matches at 9 bases. Germline CDR1 MNHEY, CDR2 SMNVEV (reference sequence). This CDR3 spans 16 amino acids. V shed 2 bases and J 3 bases; nucleotides not matched to a gene: 8.